Each of the 9 T cell receptor beta chains below was sequenced from the same sample in a study of cytomegalovirus exposure and HLA in healthy donors. PCR amplification relied on 60 Vbeta primers (plus 13 Jbeta primers). Clones were read by immunoSEQ multiplex PCR, and TCRdb kept only the in-frame ones, dropping some. The sample consists of about 170,000 clones, over 80% of them appearing once. Sequencing was performed on PBMCs. These receptor sequences come from a male donor in good health and CMV-seronegative.

This clone was seen a handful of times. This CDR3 reads CASSLEAGGLNEQFF. In DNA form, the CDR3 reads TGTGCCAGCAGCTTGGAAGCGGGGGGGCTAAATGAGCAGTTCTTC. The chain carries TRBV5-4 and TRBJ2-1; 10 nucleotides line up with TRBD2. Germline assignment: CDR1 SGHNT and CDR2 YYREEE (reference sequence). CDR3 length equals 15 residues. V shed 0 bases and J 7 bases; nucleotides not matched to a gene: 4.

In this sample, this clone turned up once. The chain uses TRBV19 and TRBJ1-5; D not certain. The germline CDR1 and CDR2 sequences are LNHDA and SQIVND (reference sequence). V lost 2 bases and J 9 bases, leaving 14 bases between the germline ends. CDR3 length: 14 residues. The CDR3 loop reads CASSISLSALPQHF. For the CDR3, the DNA is TGTGCCAGTAGTATATCCCTTTCCGCGTTGCCCCAGCATTTT.

This chain uses TRBV4-1 with TRBJ2-5; 8 bases map to TRBD1. Germline V gives CDR1 MGHRA, CDR2 YSYEKL. The V gene end was trimmed by 3 bases and the J gene end by 5 bases; junction bases not matched to a gene: 5. CDR3 size: 14 residues. CDR3: CASSQSRGLETQYF. The CDR3 coding sequence is TGCGCCAGCAGCCAGAGCAGGGGGCTGGAGACCCAGTACTTC.

V usage is TRBV18 and J usage is TRBJ2-2; tentative D call: TRBD2 (6 bases). CDR3 length equals 14 residues. V was trimmed by 6 bases and J by 0 bases, leaving 8 bases between them. The germline gives CDR1 KGHSH, CDR2 LQKENI. The CDR3 reads CASSGGTNTGELFF. The CDR3 DNA reads as TGTGCCAGCTCTGGGGGGACGAACACCGGGGAGCTGTTTTTT.

A few counts support this clone. The rearrangement uses TRBV18 and TRBJ1-4, with a possible D match to TRBD1 (6 bases). Germline CDR1 reads KGHSH; CDR2 reads LQKENI. V was cut by 3 bases and J by 6 bases, with 14 bases left in between. The CDR3 runs to 15 residues. CDR3 sequence (DNA): TGTGCCAGCTCACCGCCCTCAGGGGCATATGAAAAACTGTTTTTT. Translated: CASSPPSGAYEKLFF.

This clone was counted between two and nine times. V and J are TRBV5-1 and TRBJ2-7, with 7 bases matching TRBD1. Germline V lookup: CDR1 SGHRS, CDR2 YFSETQ. The CDR3 consists of 14 residues. Trimming at V came to 4 bases and at J to 3 bases, leaving 7 bases not matched to a gene. The CDR3 region has the DNA TGCGCCAGCAGCATGGGGACAGCTTACTACGAGCAGTACTTC. It codes for CASSMGTAYYEQYF.

The V and J genes are TRBV7-2 and TRBJ2-1; D is possibly TRBD1 (6 bases). The germline V gene encodes CDR1 SGHTA and CDR2 FQGNSA. CDR3 length: 18 residues. Trimming pared 1 base from V and 1 base from J, leaving 17 bases between. Here the CDR3 reads CASSLGQGNWGSYNEQFF. The CDR3 nucleotides read TGTGCCAGCAGCTTAGGGCAGGGGAATTGGGGTTCCTACAATGAGCAGTTCTTC.

This clone has just a few counts. The rearrangement links TRBV9 to TRBJ2-3; tentatively, D is TRBD2 (5 bases). From germline, CDR1 is SGDLS and CDR2 YYNGEE. CDR3 length: 15 residues. V was cut by 1 base and J by 1 base, with 10 bases left in between. The DNA of the CDR3 is TGTGCCAGCAGCGTACAACCCGGGGGCACAGATACGCAGTATTTT. It translates to CASSVQPGGTDTQYF.

The gene calls are TRBV29-1 and TRBJ1-1; D is possibly TRBD1 (5 bases). Between the trimmed V and J ends, which lost 6 bases and 1 base, there was a span of 15 bases. CDR3 length: 14 amino acids. CDR1 and CDR2 from the germline V gene are SQVTM and ANQGSEA. The CDR3: CSVRPAGRNTEAFF. In DNA form, the CDR3 reads TGCAGCGTGAGACCCGCAGGGCGGAACACTGAAGCTTTCTTT.